A selection of T cell receptor beta chains follows, all from one sample in a study of blood T cell repertoires in COVID-19. Using immunoSEQ multiplex PCR, the repertoire was profiled, and TCRdb retains in-frame clones only, with some absent. Among approximately 180,000 clones listed, about 80% were seen once. Sequences were obtained from peripheral blood. These receptor sequences come from a woman in her seventies with acute or convalescent COVID-19. The CDR3 runs from the conserved cysteine through the conserved F or W. A D gene is named only where the DNA matches it firmly. Not all rows give a size; the values are once, few, many and, for expanded clones, a class.

>.|TRBJ1-1|.|TRBV4-3
TGCGCCAGCAGCCAAGACCGGGGGATGACTGAAGCTTTCTTT
CASSQDRGMTEAFF
>.|TRBJ2-1|TRBD1|TRBV30
TGTGCCTGGAGTGGGGGGACAGGCCTCCTCCAGCAGTTCTTC
CAWSGGTGLLQQFF
>.|TRBJ2-7|TRBD1|TRBV28
TGTGCCAGCACCCCAGGGGGCGGATACGAGCAGTACTTC
CASTPGGGYEQYF
>.|TRBJ2-1|.|TRBV5-4
TGTGCCAGCAGCCACGACAGAACCTACAATGAGCAGTTCTTC
CASSHDRTYNEQFF
>.|TRBJ1-2|TRBD1|TRBV6-5
TGTGCCAGCAAGGGACAGTTTTATGGCTACACCTTC
CASKGQFYGYTF
>.|TRBJ1-3|.|TRBV7-8
TGTGCCAGCAGCCCAGCGCGCTTTGACTCTGGAAACACCATATATTTT
CASSPARFDSGNTIYF
>.|TRBJ2-3|TRBD2|TRBV11-1
TGTGCCAGCAAATCCCTCCTAGCGGGGGGGCCCGATACGCAGTATTTT
CASKSLLAGGPDTQYF
>.|TRBJ1-5|.|TRBV24-1
TGTGCCACCAGCCAGGGAGGAAGCAATCAGCCCCAGCATTTT
CATSQGGSNQPQHF
>.|TRBJ1-2|.|TRBV7-2
TGTGCCAGCAGCTTATCGGGTGATTATAACTATGGCTACACCTTC
CASSLSGDYNYGYTF
>.|TRBJ2-7|TRBD1|TRBV16
TGTGCCAACTCCCGGGACAGGGACGGCGAGCAGTACTTC
CANSRDRDGEQYF
>.|TRBJ2-7|TRBD2|TRBV5-1
TGCGCCAGCAGCTTGGGCGGATTTCGCGGGAGCTCCTACGAGCAGTACTTC
CASSLGGFRGSSYEQYF
>.|TRBJ1-1|.|TRBV5-1
TGCGCCAGCAGCTTGGAGGGACAAAACACTGAAGCTTTCTTT
CASSLEGQNTEAFF
>many|TRBJ2-7|TRBD1|TRBV2
TGTGCCAGCAGCGGGACAGGGGACGAGCAGTACTTC
CASSGTGDEQYF
>.|TRBJ1-1|.|TRBV6-5
TGTGCCAGCATCTCGGGGGTGTACACTGAAGCTTTCTTT
CASISGVYTEAFF
>once|TRBJ2-2|TRBD1|TRBV27
TGTGCCAGCAGTTCCCGGACAGGGAGGATTACCGGGGAGCTGTTTTTT
CASSSRTGRITGELFF
>once|TRBJ2-1|TRBD2|TRBV15
TGTGCCACCAGCAGATTATCTAGCGGGGGGGCCCTCGATGAGCAGTTCTTC
CATSRLSSGGALDEQFF
>.|TRBJ1-4|.|TRBV7-2
TGTGCCAGCAGCTCAGAACTAGGGGGAAATGAAAAACTGTTTTTT
CASSSELGGNEKLFF
>once|TRBJ2-3|TRBD2|TRBV27
TGTGCCAGCAGTTATTCAGCGGGAACAGATACGCAGTATTTT
CASSYSAGTDTQYF
>once|TRBJ1-4|TRBD1|TRBV6-5
TGTGCCAGCAGTTACAAGGGGGCTGAGTGGGAAAAACTGTTTTTT
CASSYKGAEWEKLFF
>.|TRBJ2-7|.|TRBV28
TGTGCCAGCAGTTTACAGGGGCCCTCCTACGAGCAGTACTTC
CASSLQGPSYEQYF
>.|TRBJ2-1|.|TRBV7-2
TGTGCCAGCAGCTCAATTGCTAGAAGGTACAATGAGCAGTTCTTC
CASSSIARRYNEQFF
>.|TRBJ1-4|TRBD1|TRBV19
TGTGCCAGTAGTCAACAGGGGATTTGGGAAAAACTGTTTTTT
CASSQQGIWEKLFF
>.|TRBJ1-2|.|TRBV3-1/TRBV3-2
TGTGCCAGCAGCCAAGCGGCCAGGGCCTGGGGCTACACCTTC
CASSQAARAWGYTF